These 10 T cell receptor beta chains were sequenced from one sample in a study of blood T cells in healthy people across ages. The authors ran a second PCR of 7 to 11 cycles using a sample-barcoded 5' primer and a J-beta primer mix. TCRdb independently ran MiXCR on the 5' RACE reads; one entry per CDR3 protein. Of roughly 1,700,000 distinct CDR3 sequences listed, roughly 27% were seen once; the top ten hold roughly 8.2%. The sample taken for sequencing was blood. The origin of the receptors is a woman between 25 and 40 years old in good health.

The chain couples TRBV9 to TRBJ1-6; 8 positions match TRBD1. Germline V CDR1 and CDR2: SGDLS, YYNGEE. This CDR3 contains 17 residues. The ends lost 4 bases at V and 6 bases at J; junction bases unmatched: 12. CDR3 residues: CASSSWGGGTGNSPLHF. The DNA of the CDR3 is TGTGCCAGCAGCTCCTGGGGGGGGGGGACAGGTAATTCACCCCTCCACTTT.

V is TRBV7-3 and J is TRBJ2-1; 8 bases match TRBD2. The V and J ends lost 1 base and 4 bases, in that order; junction bases with no gene match: 6. The CDR3 covers 16 residues. From germline, CDR1 is SGHTA and CDR2 FQGTGA. The CDR3, as DNA: TGTGCCAGCAGCTTAAAATACGGGGGGGCATACAATGAGCAGTTCTTC. Its protein product is CASSLKYGGAYNEQFF.

The chain is built from TRBV7-2 and TRBJ2-1; TRBD2 agrees at 11 bases. Germline CDR1 reads SGHTA; CDR2 reads FQGNSA. This CDR3 is 16 amino acids long. With 0 bases clipped from V and 11 bases from J, the junction kept 9 bases outside the gene matches. For the CDR3, the DNA is TGTGCCAGCAGCTTAGCGCGGCTAGCGGGGGGCATCAAGCAGTTCTTC. Amino acid sequence: CASSLARLAGGIKQFF.

This clonotype was picked up many times. The V call is TRBV7-2, the J call TRBJ2-1; the match to TRBD2 covers 13 bases. Trimming at V came to 6 bases and at J to 9 bases, leaving 8 bases not matched to a gene. This CDR3 is built from 15 residues. Germline V lookup: CDR1 SGHTA, CDR2 FQGNSA. CDR3 in DNA: TGTGCCAGCAGTTTTACTAGCGGGGGGGCTATTGAGCAGTTCTTC. Amino acid sequence: CASSFTSGGAIEQFF.

This clonotype was seen a handful of times. The V gene is TRBV5-1, the J gene TRBJ2-5; D tentatively reads TRBD1 or TRBD2 (5 bases each). Trimming shortened V by 4 bases and J by 3 bases, and 10 bases separated the two germline ends. The CDR3 is 13 amino acids. Per germline, CDR1 SGHRS and CDR2 YFSETQ. CDR3 sequence: CASSQGVKETQYF. The CDR3 DNA reads TGCGCCAGCAGCCAGGGAGTAAAAGAGACCCAGTACTTC.

In this sample, this clonotype turned up a few times. This sequence joins TRBV20-1 and TRBJ2-3, with a weak D call TRBD2 (7 bases). In germline, CDR1 is DFQATT, CDR2 SNEGSKA (reference sequence). CDR3 length: 13 amino acids. DNA of the CDR3: TGCAGCTTGACTAGCCCAGGGGCAGATACGCAGTATTTT. It yields the protein CSLTSPGADTQYF.

This clonotype was seen a handful of times. J is TRBJ2-5 and V is TRBV5-1, with 12 bases lining up with TRBD2. Germline values: CDR1 SGHRS, CDR2 YFSETQ. Unmatched junction bases numbered 7, after V lost 2 bases and J lost 5 bases. The CDR3 has 16 residues. CDR3: CASSLGLAGTLETQYF. The CDR3 coding sequence is TGCGCCAGCAGCTTAGGACTAGCGGGGACTCTGGAGACCCAGTACTTC. The full variable domain, its missing parts supplied by reference TRBV5-1 and TRBJ2-5, is KAGVTQTPRYLIKTRGQQVTLSCSPISGHRSVSWYQQTPGQGLQFLFEYFSETQRNKGNFPGRFSGRQFSNSRSEMNVSTLELGDSALYLCASSLGLAGTLETQYFGPGTRLLVL.

CDR3 DNA: TGTGCCAGCAGTGTCCTATCGTCAGCAGATACGCAGTATTTT. Protein product: CASSVLSSADTQYF. The genes are TRBV2 and TRBJ2-3; D is undetermined. V lost 4 bases, J lost 4 bases, and 12 bases lay in between. The CDR3 is made up of 14 amino acids. Germline values: CDR1 SNHLY, CDR2 FYNNEI.

This clonotype was found a few times. The chain combines TRBV5-1 with TRBJ2-3, with D perhaps TRBD2 (6 bases). V was shortened by 0 bases and J by 4 bases, with 9 bases between the two germline ends. From germline, CDR1 is SGHRS and CDR2 YFSETQ. The CDR3 runs 14 residues. The CDR3, as DNA: TGCGCCAGCAGCTTGGTAGGGGACTCAGATACGCAGTATTTT. Translation gives CASSLVGDSDTQYF. The whole variable domain, filled in from reference TRBV5-1 and TRBJ2-3, reads KAGVTQTPRYLIKTRGQQVTLSCSPISGHRSVSWYQQTPGQGLQFLFEYFSETQRNKGNFPGRFSGRQFSNSRSEMNVSTLELGDSALYLCASSLVGDSDTQYFGPGTRLTVL.

The chain joins TRBV6-2 or TRBV6-3 to TRBJ1-1; D gene unclear. Germline V gives CDR1 MNHEY, CDR2 SVGEGT. V was shortened by 2 bases and J by 4 bases, with 11 bases between the two germline ends. The CDR3 totals 14 residues. The chain's CDR3 is CASSYGGRATEAFF. The CDR3 nucleotides read TGTGCCAGCAGTTACGGCGGTCGGGCCACTGAAGCTTTCTTT.